This T cell receptor (beta chain) was identified during a study of blood T cell repertoires in COVID-19. The wider study: The study drew acute and convalescent COVID-19 samples from the United States, Italy and Spain.

TCRdb's copy holds only in-frame clones and misses some; the assay was immunoSEQ multiplex PCR. The top ten clones hold approximately 19% of a sample with about 83,000 clones, roughly 76% of them seen once. In germline, CDR1 is SGHDT, CDR2 YYEEEE. The CDR3 consists of 15 residues. J lost 5 bases, V lost 3 bases, and 3 bases had no gene match. This clone turned up a few times. This chain joins TRBV5-6 and TRBJ1-6; the match to TRBD1 covers 9 bases. This clonotype was obtained from a woman of 80 years or more with active or convalescent COVID-19. Sequenced sample: peripheral blood. The CDR3 nucleotides read TGTGCCAGCAGCTGGGACAGGGTGGATAATTCACCCCTCCACTTT. Translation: CASSWDRVDNSPLHF.